A selection of T cell receptor beta chains follows, all from one sample in a study of cytomegalovirus exposure and HLA in healthy donors. Produced via immunoSEQ multiplex PCR; TCRdb's table is partial and in-frame only. The sample contains roughly 140,000 clones, 75% to 90% of which appear only once. The sequencing input was PBMCs. These TCRs come from a man in his forties or fifties in good health and CMV-seronegative. CDR3s include the opening cysteine and the closing phenylalanine or tryptophan. D genes are given only for firm matches. Size is omitted from some rows. Given values are once, few, many or a class for expanded clones.

CDR3nt | CDR3aa | j_gene | d_gene | v_gene | len | abundance
TGTGCCAGCAGCTTCTGGGACAGGGTAAAAAAACTGTTTTTT | CASSFWDRVKKLFF | TRBJ1-4 | TRBD1 | TRBV7-3 | 14 | .
TGTGCCAGCATTCCCCAGGGGGCGATCACTGAAGCTTTCTTT | CASIPQGAITEAFF | TRBJ1-1 | TRBD1 | TRBV7-9 | 14 | few
TGCGCCAGCAGCCTTAGCGGGGGGGTGTACAATGAGCAGTTCTTC | CASSLSGGVYNEQFF | TRBJ2-1 | TRBD2 | TRBV5-1 | 15 | .
TGCAGCGTTACAGGGGGCGCAATCTACGAGCAGTACTTC | CSVTGGAIYEQYF | TRBJ2-7 | TRBD1 | TRBV29-1 | 13 | once
TGTGCCAGTAGTACAGGACAGGCCAATGAAAAACTGTTTTTT | CASSTGQANEKLFF | TRBJ1-4 | TRBD1 | TRBV19 | 14 | few
TGCAGCGCAGGGACAGCGACCATGAACACTGAAGCTTTCTTT | CSAGTATMNTEAFF | TRBJ1-1 | TRBD1 | TRBV29-1 | 14 | .
TGTGCCAGCACCGACAGGGGGCTCGGGTGGAATCAGCCCCAGCATTTT | CASTDRGLGWNQPQHF | TRBJ1-5 | TRBD1 | TRBV2 | 16 | .
TGTGCCAGCAGCTATCAACCGGGAATATATTCGGGGGAGCAGTACTTC | CASSYQPGIYSGEQYF | TRBJ2-7 | . | TRBV11-2 | 16 | .
TGCAGCGTTGAAGATCTGGGCCTAACAGGGGGCTTCTTTTTAGAAGCTTTCTTT | CSVEDLGLTGGFFLEAFF | TRBJ1-1 | TRBD1 | TRBV29-1 | 18 | few
TGTGCCAGCAGGCCGGACAGGGGAACCAATCAGCCCCAGCATTTT | CASRPDRGTNQPQHF | TRBJ1-5 | TRBD1 | TRBV6-5 | 15 | .
TGCGCCAGCAGCACACAGGGGTCCTACGAGCAGTACTTC | CASSTQGSYEQYF | TRBJ2-7 | TRBD1 | TRBV5-1 | 13 | .
TGTGCCAGAAGCCGATTGACGGACAGTGCGTGTGAAGCTTTCTTT | CARSRLTDSACEAFF | TRBJ1-1 | . | TRBV5-3 | 15 | .
TGTGCCAGCAGTTACGCCCAGGGCGGAGGCAATCAGCCCCAGCATTTT | CASSYAQGGGNQPQHF | TRBJ1-5 | . | TRBV6-5 | 16 | .
TGTGCCTGGAGTTCCGCGGGGGTGCCCTACAATGAGCAGTTCTTC | CAWSSAGVPYNEQFF | TRBJ2-1 | TRBD2 | TRBV30 | 15 | .
TGTGCCAGCAGTGAACGCGGACTAGCGGGAGGCTTTGCAGATACGCAGTATTTT | CASSERGLAGGFADTQYF | TRBJ2-3 | TRBD2 | TRBV6-1 | 18 | .
TGTGCCAGCAGCCCCGAGCCGGGTGAAAAACTGTTTTTT | CASSPEPGEKLFF | TRBJ1-4 | . | TRBV6-6 | 13 | .
TGTGCCAGCAGTTCCCTGCGGGGAGGCCCTCAGTGGGAGCAGTACTTC | CASSSLRGGPQWEQYF | TRBJ2-7 | . | TRBV27 | 16 | .
TGTGCCAGCAGCGTAAGGGACAGGGAGGGATATAGCAATCAGCCCCAGCATTTT | CASSVRDREGYSNQPQHF | TRBJ1-5 | TRBD1 | TRBV9 | 18 | .
TGTGCCAGCAGCTCGACCGGGACAGGGGGCTGGGAGCTGTTTTTT | CASSSTGTGGWELFF | TRBJ2-2 | TRBD1 | TRBV11-2 | 15 | .
TGCGCCAGCAGCTTGCAGGGGGCCTCAGATACGCAGTATTTT | CASSLQGASDTQYF | TRBJ2-3 | TRBD1 | TRBV5-1 | 14 | .
TGTGCCAGCAGTTACTCTTTGCGGGGGCGCTCTGGCTACACCTTC | CASSYSLRGRSGYTF | TRBJ1-2 | . | TRBV6-5 | 15 | once
TGTGCCAGCAGCTTAATGGGGGCCATATCAGCACCCCTCCACTTT | CASSLMGAISAPLHF | TRBJ1-6 | . | TRBV7-9 | 15 | .
TGCAGCGTCCGAGGTAGCGGGGGAGATACGCAGTATTTT | CSVRGSGGDTQYF | TRBJ2-3 | TRBD2 | TRBV29-1 | 13 | .
TGTGCCAGCAGTGTTGATAGCGCGCGGACGAATGAGCAGTTCTTC | CASSVDSARTNEQFF | TRBJ2-1 | . | TRBV6-4 | 15 | .
TGCAGCGCTGCGGACAGGGCTGGGGCCAACGTCCTGACTTTC | CSAADRAGANVLTF | TRBJ2-6 | TRBD1 | TRBV29-1 | 14 | .
TGTGCCAGCAGTTTCTACAGGGTCCTTGACACTGAAGCTTTCTTT | CASSFYRVLDTEAFF | TRBJ1-1 | . | TRBV27 | 15 | .
TGTGCCAGCAGTGTTGACACGCAGATCAATCAGCCCCAGCATTTT | CASSVDTQINQPQHF | TRBJ1-5 | . | TRBV2 | 15 | .
TGCGCCAGCAGCGTGAGGGGGGGCGAGGATACGCAGTATTTT | CASSVRGGEDTQYF | TRBJ2-3 | . | TRBV5-1 | 14 | .
TGTGCCAGCAGCCCAGTGTTGTTTTATGAAAAACTGTTTTTT | CASSPVLFYEKLFF | TRBJ1-4 | . | TRBV28 | 14 | .
TGTGCCAGCAGCTCTCACAAGGGGATGAACACTGAAGCTTTCTTT | CASSSHKGMNTEAFF | TRBJ1-1 | . | TRBV11-2 | 15 | .
TGTGCCAGCAGCTTAGGGACATCCCGCTCCTACGAGCAGTACTTC | CASSLGTSRSYEQYF | TRBJ2-7 | . | TRBV7-2 | 15 | .
TGTGCCAGCTCGCTCCTTGAGGCTAGCTCCCACGAGCAGTACTTC | CASSLLEASSHEQYF | TRBJ2-7 | . | TRBV18 | 15 | .
TGTGCCAGCAGCTTCCCCGGGGATGGGGCCAACGTCCTGACTTTC | CASSFPGDGANVLTF | TRBJ2-6 | . | TRBV5-6 | 15 | .
TGTGCCAGCAGTTCCGAGGGCGGCCATAGCAATCAGCCCCAGCATTTT | CASSSEGGHSNQPQHF | TRBJ1-5 | . | TRBV28 | 16 | .
TGTGCCTGGAGCGACAGCACTGAAGCTTTCTTT | CAWSDSTEAFF | TRBJ1-1 | . | TRBV30 | 11 | .
TGTGCCAGCAGCCGGCCGGGACAGGGAACGGGTGATACGCAGTATTTT | CASSRPGQGTGDTQYF | TRBJ2-3 | TRBD1 | TRBV5-4 | 16 | .
TGTGCCAGCAGCCCAACAGGGGTCTATGGCTACACCTTC | CASSPTGVYGYTF | TRBJ1-2 | TRBD1 | TRBV28 | 13 | .
TGTGCCAGCAGTTACTGGCGGGGGGTCACAGATACGCAGTATTTT | CASSYWRGVTDTQYF | TRBJ2-3 | TRBD2 | TRBV6-5 | 15 | .
TGCGCCAGCAGCTTGCCGACAGGGCCGGGCACCGGGGAGCTGTTTTTT | CASSLPTGPGTGELFF | TRBJ2-2 | TRBD1 | TRBV5-1 | 16 | few
TGTGCCAGCAGTCCCGACAGGGGCTATGGCTACACCTTC | CASSPDRGYGYTF | TRBJ1-2 | TRBD1 | TRBV27 | 13 | .
TGTGCCAGCAGTGGACGACAGTATTCACCCCTCCACTTT | CASSGRQYSPLHF | TRBJ1-6 | . | TRBV6-1 | 13 | .
TGTGCCAGTAGTCATAGGACAGTTAATCAGCCCCAGCATTTT | CASSHRTVNQPQHF | TRBJ1-5 | . | TRBV19 | 14 | .
TGTGCCAGCAGCGTGGAGAGGGGGACCACTGAAGCTTTCTTT | CASSVERGTTEAFF | TRBJ1-1 | . | TRBV5-8 | 14 | few
TGTGCCAGCAGCTTAGGTGCAGGCTCCTACGAGCAGTACTTC | CASSLGAGSYEQYF | TRBJ2-7 | . | TRBV7-6 | 14 | .
TGTGCCAGTCGTCGCTCCGACAGGGGAGATCAGCCCCAGCATTTT | CASRRSDRGDQPQHF | TRBJ1-5 | TRBD1 | TRBV19 | 15 | .
TGTGCCAGCAGTCGAGTCTCGGGCGCGGGTGAAGCTTTCTTT | CASSRVSGAGEAFF | TRBJ1-1 | . | TRBV28 | 14 | .
TGTGCCAGCAGCCCCCCCTTTAGGGGTGGCAATGAGCAGTTCTTC | CASSPPFRGGNEQFF | TRBJ2-1 | . | TRBV7-9 | 15 | many
TGTGCCAGCTCACCACCGAGACTAGGGACAGATACGCAGTATTTT | CASSPPRLGTDTQYF | TRBJ2-3 | . | TRBV18 | 15 | .
TGTGCCAGCAGCCCCAGCGGGGCAGGTGGAAACACCATATATTTT | CASSPSGAGGNTIYF | TRBJ1-3 | . | TRBV7-2 | 15 | once
TGCGCCAGCAGCCGCCTAGAGGACTATGGCTACACCTTC | CASSRLEDYGYTF | TRBJ1-2 | . | TRBV4-1 | 13 | .
TGTGCCAGCAGCCCGCTATTGAACACCGGGGAGCTGTTTTTT | CASSPLLNTGELFF | TRBJ2-2 | . | TRBV5-6 | 14 | .
TGTGCCAGTAGTCCGCGATCCGGAAGCGCTGAAGCTTTCTTT | CASSPRSGSAEAFF | TRBJ1-1 | . | TRBV19 | 14 | .